The 27 T cell receptor beta chains given below trace back to one sample, sequenced in a study of shared clonotypes between healthy human individuals. Using immunoSEQ multiplex PCR, the repertoire was profiled, and TCRdb retains in-frame clones only, with some absent. Of around 690,000 clones listed, around 91% were seen once; the top ten hold 34%. Sequenced material: memory CD8+ T cells from PBMCs. Subset noted: CD45RO+ cells pooled with CCR7-negative TemRA cells. These receptors all come from a man younger than 35 in good health. Some clones in this sample may be carry-over from other donors' samples.

The chain joins TRBV13 to TRBJ2-7; TRBD1 is a possible D gene (5 bases). The CDR3 covers 14 residues. The germline CDR1 and CDR2 sequences are PRHDT and FYEKMQ (reference sequence). V lost 4 bases to trimming and J lost 0 bases, with 10 bases between them. The CDR3 region has the DNA TGTGCCAGCAGCTACACAGGAAGCTCCTACGAGCAGTACTTC. This sequence encodes CASSYTGSSYEQYF.

This chain links TRBV4-3 with TRBJ2-7; 14 nucleotides agree with TRBD2. This CDR3 region has 16 residues. Unmatched junction bases numbered 9, after V lost 5 bases and J lost 6 bases. Germline loops: CDR1 LGHNA, CDR2 YSLEER. CDR3 nucleotides: TGCGCCAGCAGCGCAACTCGACTAGCGGGAGGGATCGAGCAGTACTTC. Translating it yields CASSATRLAGGIEQYF.

This chain connects TRBV19 to TRBJ2-1, with 7 positions matching TRBD2. The CDR3 sequence is 15 residues long. With V trimmed by 3 bases and J by 6 bases, 8 bases remained unmatched. The germline V gene encodes CDR1 LNHDA and CDR2 SQIVND (reference sequence). Here the CDR3 DNA reads TGTGCCAGTAGTATCTCGCGGGAGTGGATCAATGAGCAGTTCTTC. Its protein product is CASSISREWINEQFF.

The chain has TRBV11-2 and TRBJ2-5; tentatively, D is TRBD1 or TRBD2 (5 bases each). TRBJ2-7 matches the DNA end more closely, so the J call is doubtful. Germline lookup yields CDR1 SGHAT and CDR2 FQNNGV. The CDR3 loop spans 12 amino acids. CDR3 nucleotides: TGTGCCAGCAGGGACGGGGCGGGCGAGCAGTACTTC. Translating gives CASRDGAGEQYF.

J is TRBJ2-7 and V is TRBV11-2, with TRBD1 matching over 7 bases. Germline V CDR1 and CDR2: SGHAT, FQNNGV. Losses at the gene ends were 4 bases for V and 1 base for J; bases not matched to a gene: 4. This CDR3 spans 14 amino acids. CDR3 sequence reads: CASSSGTASYEQYF. In DNA, the CDR3 is TGTGCCAGCAGCTCCGGGACAGCGTCCTACGAGCAGTACTTC. The variable domain in full, completed from reference TRBV11-2 and TRBJ2-7, reads EAGVAQSPRYKIIEKRQSVAFWCNPISGHATLYWYQQILGQGPKLLIQFQNNGVVDDSQLPKDRFSAERLKGVDSTLKIQPAKLEDSAVYLCASSSGTASYEQYFGPGTRLTVT.

The chain employs TRBV7-9 and TRBJ2-1; no definite D call. Trimming stripped 5 bases from V and 8 bases from J, with 19 bases between. This CDR3 contains 15 residues. Per germline, CDR1 SEHNR and CDR2 FQNEAQ (reference sequence). CDR3 sequence: CASSTYWAGDDEQFF. DNA for the CDR3: TGTGCCAGCAGCACCTACTGGGCCGGTGACGATGAGCAGTTCTTC.

This clone was recorded a few times. This sequence joins TRBV28 and TRBJ1-1, with D hard to call. V lost 5 bases and J 5 bases, leaving 12 bases between the germline ends. The CDR3 runs to 13 residues. The germline V gene encodes CDR1 MDHEN and CDR2 SYDVKM. The CDR3 here is CASSPPSSTEAFF. As DNA, the CDR3 is TGTGCCAGCAGTCCCCCATCCAGTACTGAAGCTTTCTTT. The complete variable domain, with remaining parts taken from reference TRBV28 and TRBJ1-1, reads DVKVTQSSRYLVKRTGEKVFLECVQDMDHENMFWYRQDPGLGLRLIYFSYDVKMKEKGDIPEGYSVSREKKERFSLILESASTNQTSMYLCASSPPSSTEAFFGQGTRLTVV.

The chain uses TRBV9 and TRBJ2-3, with D perhaps TRBD2 (5 bases). The germline V gene encodes CDR1 SGDLS and CDR2 YYNGEE. Trimming stripped 0 bases from V and 2 bases from J, with 7 bases between. The CDR3 totals 14 residues. The CDR3 loop is CASSVDGNTDTQYF. CDR3 DNA sequence: TGTGCCAGCAGCGTAGACGGGAACACAGATACGCAGTATTTT.

This chain uses TRBV4-1 with TRBJ2-7; 14 bases map to TRBD2. This CDR3 comprises 17 residues. Germline V CDR1 and CDR2: MGHRA, YSYEKL. With V trimmed by 2 bases and J by 3 bases, 6 bases remained unmatched. The CDR3 nucleotides are TGCGCCAGCAGCCAAACTCCGGGACTAGCGGGGGTCTACGAGCAGTACTTC. Amino acids: CASSQTPGLAGVYEQYF.

V and J are TRBV11-2 and TRBJ2-5; 8 nucleotides align to TRBD1. The CDR3 loop spans 17 amino acids. The germline V gene has CDR1 SGHAT and CDR2 FQNNGV. V shed 3 bases and J 4 bases; nucleotides not matched to a gene: 13. CDR3 nucleotide sequence: TGTGCCAGCAGCTTGCCACGGGGCAGGGGGCGCGGAGAGACCCAGTACTTC. It encodes CASSLPRGRGRGETQYF.

The V and J genes are TRBV9 and TRBJ2-7; maybe TRBD2 (6 bases). The CDR3 consists of 15 residues. CDR1 and CDR2 from the germline V gene are SGDLS and YYNGEE. Trimming took 6 bases from V and 3 from J, leaving 19 bases between them. The CDR3 reads CASNNGRGPGYEQYF. As DNA, the CDR3 is TGTGCCAGCAACAACGGGCGGGGACCAGGCTACGAGCAGTACTTC.

The rearrangement joins TRBV5-1 to TRBJ2-7; TRBD2 is a possible D gene (5 bases). CDR3 length equals 15 residues. Trimming stripped 0 bases from V and 5 bases from J, with 15 bases between. CDR1 SGHRS and CDR2 YFSETQ come from the germline V gene. CDR3 in amino acids: CASSLVVSGYDEQYF. CDR3 in DNA: TGCGCCAGCAGCTTGGTTGTATCGGGATACGACGAGCAGTACTTC.

This chain links TRBV27 with TRBJ2-1, with D unclear. This CDR3 has 15 residues. V lost 0 bases, J lost 2 bases, and 8 bases lay in between. Per the germline V gene, CDR1 is MNHEY and CDR2 is SMNVEV (reference sequence). CDR3 region: CASSLSAAAYNEQFF. In nucleotides, the CDR3 is TGTGCCAGCAGTTTATCGGCGGCAGCCTACAATGAGCAGTTCTTC.

This chain joins TRBV9 and TRBJ2-1; D is uncertain. From germline, CDR1 is SGDLS and CDR2 YYNGEE. The CDR3 loop spans 9 amino acids. The germline V and J ends were trimmed by 7 bases and 8 bases, with 4 bases remaining between them. The DNA for the CDR3 is TGTGCCAGCGGGGATGAGCAGTTCTTC. This gives the protein CASGDEQFF.

This chain connects TRBV13 to TRBJ2-2, with D hard to call. This CDR3 comprises 12 residues. CDR1 is PRHDT, CDR2 FYEKMQ, per germline (reference sequence). Deletions cut 8 bases from V and 5 bases from J, with 9 bases between. The CDR3 loop reads CASVGLTGELFF. In DNA form, the CDR3 reads TGTGCCAGCGTCGGTCTAACCGGGGAGCTGTTTTTT.

The chain employs TRBV9 and TRBJ2-2; the D is unclear. This CDR3 spans 15 amino acids. Trimming shortened V by 0 bases and J by 4 bases, and 10 bases separated the two germline ends. Looked up from germline, CDR1 is SGDLS and CDR2 is YYNGEE. CDR3 nucleotide sequence: TGTGCCAGCAGCGTAGGAGATTCTCGCACCGGGGAGCTGTTTTTT. Its protein product is CASSVGDSRTGELFF.

This clone was detected once. The V gene is TRBV7-9, the J gene TRBJ2-2; 9 bases line up with TRBD2. This CDR3 region has 18 residues. Germline V gene data show CDR1 as SEHNR and CDR2 as FQNEAQ (reference sequence). The trim removed 5 bases at V and 3 bases at J, leaving 13 bases unmatched. Written as DNA, the CDR3 is TGTGCCAGCAGCCCACGGGAGATGGTAGCGGGAGACACCGGGGAGCTGTTTTTT. This encodes CASSPREMVAGDTGELFF.

The rearrangement uses TRBV6-5 and TRBJ2-2; D is ambiguous. The CDR3 has 14 amino acids. Germline V gene lookup returns CDR1 MNHEY and CDR2 SVGAGI. The V and J ends lost 6 bases and 0 bases respectively, with 8 bases between them. CDR3 amino acids: CASSPTPNTGELFF. Here the CDR3 DNA reads TGTGCCAGCAGCCCCACCCCGAACACCGGGGAGCTGTTTTTT.

The V and J genes are TRBV28 and TRBJ1-5; tentatively, D is TRBD1 (6 bases). Germline V CDR1 and CDR2: MDHEN, SYDVKM. The length of the CDR3 is 16 residues. V lost 2 bases to trimming and J lost 0 bases, with 11 bases between them. For the CDR3, the DNA is TGTGCCAGCAGTTTACTTCGGACAGATAGCAATCAGCCCCAGCATTTT. Protein: CASSLLRTDSNQPQHF.

CDR3 loop: CASRSRGASYEQYF. CDR3 sequence (DNA): TGTGCCAGCAGGTCCAGGGGCGCCTCCTACGAGCAGTACTTC. This chain links TRBV13 with TRBJ2-7, with D perhaps matching TRBD1 (6 bases). CDR3 size: 14 residues. The germline V gene encodes CDR1 PRHDT and CDR2 FYEKMQ (reference sequence). The germline V and J ends were trimmed by 6 bases and 0 bases, with 12 bases remaining between them.

The chain has TRBV27 and TRBJ2-7; no clear D gene. The CDR3 runs 13 residues. Trimming shortened V by 3 bases and J by 3 bases, and 9 bases separated the two germline ends. Germline V gene data show CDR1 as MNHEY and CDR2 as SMNVEV (reference sequence). The CDR3 nucleotides are TGTGCCAGCAGTTTTACCCAAGGCTACGAGCAGTACTTC. Its protein is CASSFTQGYEQYF.

The J gene is TRBJ1-2, the V gene TRBV11-2, with TRBD1 matching over 8 bases. Germline values: CDR1 SGHAT, CDR2 FQNNGV. There are 15 residues in the CDR3. With V trimmed by 7 bases and J by 7 bases, 14 bases remained unmatched. This CDR3 is CASTGTGELVGGYTF. The CDR3 coding sequence is TGTGCCAGCACCGGGACAGGAGAATTGGTCGGTGGCTACACCTTC.

This clone appeared once. This chain joins TRBV27 and TRBJ2-6, with unresolved D. The CDR3 covers 15 residues. From germline, CDR1 is MNHEY and CDR2 SMNVEV (reference sequence). V dropped 2 bases and J dropped 0 bases, with 5 bases sitting between them. As DNA, the CDR3 is TGTGCCAGCAGTTTAATTCTCTCTGGGGCCAACGTCCTGACTTTC. Protein sequence: CASSLILSGANVLTF.

This rearrangement joins TRBV4-1 to TRBJ2-7, with D uncertain. Germline V gene lookup returns CDR1 MGHRA and CDR2 YSYEKL. The CDR3 length is 15 residues. The V gene lost 0 bases and the J gene lost 1 base, with 10 bases spanning the gap. CDR3 protein: CASSQDLGRSYEQYF. The DNA for the CDR3 is TGCGCCAGCAGCCAAGATCTAGGGCGGTCCTACGAGCAGTACTTC.

This chain links TRBV19 with TRBJ1-2; D is ambiguous. Trimming shortened V by 8 bases and J by 3 bases, and 16 bases separated the two germline ends. The CDR3 is 14 amino acids. CDR1 is LNHDA and CDR2 is SQIVND in the germline V gene (reference sequence). The DNA for the CDR3 is TGTGCCAGTCAGCCTAGTTTTCGGGACTATGGCTACACCTTC. This gives the protein CASQPSFRDYGYTF.

This rearrangement joins TRBV9 to TRBJ2-3, with a possible D match to TRBD2 (6 bases). V lost 3 bases, J lost 2 bases, and 10 bases lay in between. Germline lookup yields CDR1 SGDLS and CDR2 YYNGEE. The CDR3 sequence is 14 residues long. In DNA form, the CDR3 reads TGTGCCAGCAGCGCTGGGGGGAACACAGATACGCAGTATTTT. Translating it yields CASSAGGNTDTQYF.

This sequence joins TRBV7-2 and TRBJ2-5, with TRBD2 matching over 7 bases. The CDR3 runs to 14 residues. Trimming cost V 5 bases and J 0 bases; bases outside gene matches: 3. Per germline, CDR1 SGHTA and CDR2 FQGNSA. DNA of the CDR3: TGTGCCAGCAGCGCCGGGGGGTACCAAGAGACCCAGTACTTC. This gives the protein CASSAGGYQETQYF.